The rows below give T cell receptor beta chains drawn from one sample of a study of T-cell memory formation after mild COVID-19. TCRdb independently ran MiXCR on the 5' RACE reads; one entry per CDR3 protein. The table records roughly 89,000 distinct CDR3 sequences, approximately 16% of them present only once. The sequenced sample consisted of PBMCs or a T cell subset sorted from them (not recorded which). The source is a man between 18 and 29 years old who had mild COVID-19 (a few samples of this study predate the infection). Cell type and time point are not known. The CDR3 runs from the conserved cysteine through the conserved F or W. Each record gives: clone size, J gene, V gene, CDR3 protein. The listing skips clone size in some rows; elsewhere it reads once, few, many or a size class.

clone_size: -; j_call: TRBJ2-1; v_call: TRBV4-3; cdr3_aa: CASSPGTAAYNEHFF
clone_size: -; j_call: TRBJ1-1; v_call: TRBV5-4; cdr3_aa: CASKSGVGTEAFF
clone_size: few; j_call: TRBJ2-1; v_call: TRBV4-1; cdr3_aa: CASSQVGAGGRIYNEQFF
clone_size: many; j_call: TRBJ2-1; v_call: TRBV5-1; cdr3_aa: CASSPPGLAGSNEQFF
clone_size: few; j_call: TRBJ1-1; v_call: TRBV7-9; cdr3_aa: CASSRGGLNTEAFF
clone_size: few; j_call: TRBJ2-2; v_call: TRBV7-3; cdr3_aa: CASSPRPPSIVHTGELFF
clone_size: many; j_call: TRBJ2-5; v_call: TRBV7-6; cdr3_aa: CASSSLSETQYF
clone_size: -; j_call: TRBJ1-4; v_call: TRBV7-9; cdr3_aa: CASSPATNEKLFF
clone_size: few; j_call: TRBJ2-3; v_call: TRBV7-6; cdr3_aa: CASSNRLAGGTDTQYF
clone_size: many; j_call: TRBJ1-5; v_call: TRBV20-1; cdr3_aa: CSARDLGGNQPQHF
clone_size: -; j_call: TRBJ2-2; v_call: TRBV15; cdr3_aa: CATSPRQGVTGELFF
clone_size: -; j_call: TRBJ2-1; v_call: TRBV18; cdr3_aa: CASSPPDRAAYNEQFF
clone_size: -; j_call: TRBJ2-2; v_call: TRBV27; cdr3_aa: CASSLLYNTGELFF
clone_size: few; j_call: TRBJ1-1; v_call: TRBV4-1; cdr3_aa: CASSPTWEAEAFF
clone_size: -; j_call: TRBJ2-5; v_call: TRBV6-5; cdr3_aa: CASSYSGGLQETQYF
clone_size: few; j_call: TRBJ2-1; v_call: TRBV5-1; cdr3_aa: CASKRPGLAVAEQFF
clone_size: many; j_call: TRBJ1-5; v_call: TRBV12-3/TRBV12-4; cdr3_aa: CASSTSYERGQPQHF
clone_size: -; j_call: TRBJ2-1; v_call: TRBV4-2; cdr3_aa: CASSQSYNEQFF
clone_size: -; j_call: TRBJ1-2; v_call: TRBV10-2; cdr3_aa: CASSDSAGAHYGYTF
clone_size: -; j_call: TRBJ1-1; v_call: TRBV28; cdr3_aa: CASSLTGLGTEAFF
clone_size: -; j_call: TRBJ2-5; v_call: TRBV4-1; cdr3_aa: CASSQGRAGHPTEETQYF
clone_size: many; j_call: TRBJ2-3; v_call: TRBV4-3; cdr3_aa: CASSAETPDTQYF
clone_size: -; j_call: TRBJ1-4; v_call: TRBV6-6; cdr3_aa: CASSPLDINEKLFF
clone_size: few; j_call: TRBJ2-2; v_call: TRBV4-3; cdr3_aa: CASSQGVGNTGELFF
clone_size: -; j_call: TRBJ2-5; v_call: TRBV4-1; cdr3_aa: CASSQRGGQETQYF
clone_size: -; j_call: TRBJ2-5; v_call: TRBV20-1; cdr3_aa: CSARGDLKNARPETQYF
clone_size: few; j_call: TRBJ1-5; v_call: TRBV12-3/TRBV12-4; cdr3_aa: CASSFGGVDQPQHF
clone_size: -; j_call: TRBJ1-4; v_call: TRBV4-1; cdr3_aa: CASSQGPGQGEKLFF
clone_size: -; j_call: TRBJ2-4; v_call: TRBV29-1; cdr3_aa: CSVGWTGRGVNIQYF
clone_size: -; j_call: TRBJ1-2; v_call: TRBV5-1; cdr3_aa: CASSLGTGGFRDYGYTF
clone_size: few; j_call: TRBJ1-6; v_call: TRBV6-5; cdr3_aa: CASSAPNSPLHF
clone_size: few; j_call: TRBJ2-1; v_call: TRBV6-2/TRBV6-3; cdr3_aa: CASSYLDSWNNEQFF
clone_size: -; j_call: TRBJ2-2; v_call: TRBV21-1; cdr3_aa: CASSNGNTGELFF
clone_size: -; j_call: TRBJ2-6; v_call: TRBV6-5; cdr3_aa: CASSYRASGANVLTF
clone_size: -; j_call: TRBJ1-2; v_call: TRBV19; cdr3_aa: CASMGRGYTF
clone_size: few; j_call: TRBJ1-2; v_call: TRBV29-1; cdr3_aa: CSVEGFTPNYGYTF
clone_size: -; j_call: TRBJ1-2; v_call: TRBV29-1; cdr3_aa: CSVRDGGYTF
clone_size: few; j_call: TRBJ2-3; v_call: TRBV12-3/TRBV12-4; cdr3_aa: CASSLSPSRLDTQYF
clone_size: -; j_call: TRBJ2-7; v_call: TRBV19; cdr3_aa: CASSASGGAYEQYF
clone_size: -; j_call: TRBJ2-7; v_call: TRBV7-9; cdr3_aa: CASTPDGIDEQYF
clone_size: -; j_call: TRBJ1-3; v_call: TRBV12-3/TRBV12-4; cdr3_aa: CASRTDRSSGNTIYF
clone_size: few; j_call: TRBJ2-2; v_call: TRBV19; cdr3_aa: CASSILLTGELFF